This T cell receptor (beta chain) was identified in a study of blood T cell repertoires in COVID-19. Study details: Samples representing acute and convalescent COVID-19 were sourced from the United States, Italy and Spain. The cDNA or gDNA used as material had been derived from T cells, B-cell-depleted T cells, or PBMCs.

Original methodology: For nucleated cells, counts were estimated from reference gene primer amplification. Profiling relied on immunoSEQ multiplex PCR, and the TCRdb table lists in-frame clones only, not all of them. V, J and clone size are those of that table, while D and trimming were read from the DNA. This sample carries approximately 260,000 clones, 85% to 90% of them seen once, and the ten largest clones take less than 5%. The CDR3 is made up of 15 amino acids. The ends lost 1 base at V and 4 bases at J; junction bases unmatched: 2. The germline CDR1 and CDR2 sequences are LGHNA and YNFKEQ. The sample holds many counts of this clone.

Specimen: peripheral blood. This rearrangement joins TRBV4-2 to TRBJ2-2; 8 bases are a match to TRBD1. The TCR was taken from a woman between 35 and 50 years old who had recovered from COVID-19. CDR3 coding DNA: TGTGCCAGCAGCCAAGGGACAGGGACCACCGGGGAGCTGTTTTTT. It translates to CASSQGTGTTGELFF.